Reported below is one T cell receptor beta chain. Its cognate antigen has yet to be identified. No quality values exist for individual bases; no much larger clone is one base distant. Library method: the immunoSEQ multiplex PCR assay. For the multiplex PCR, a mixture combining 60 forward primers for TCR Vbeta segments and 13 reverse primers for TCR Jbeta segments was used. Amplification of the CDR3 region of rearranged TCR beta genes was performed with a multiplex PCR assay on genomic DNA. Amplified TCR beta libraries were sequenced as 87-base-pair reads on the Illumina HiSeq System. On the authors' methods: Across the 670 or so repertoires, a later analysis counted roughly 77 million unique TCR beta chains, around 11 million of which were shared by at least two donors. Raw reads were error-corrected and collapsed into unique sequences by a nearest-neighbor algorithm in which closely related sequences were merged to remove PCR and sequencing errors. Alignment of CDR3 sequences to IMGT reference sequences was used to assign V, D and J gene segments. For a sequence to be retained, at least a six-nucleotide match to both a V gene segment and a J gene segment was required. A rearrangement counted as productive if the CDR3 had no stop codons and remained in frame with V and J, and every other rearrangement counted as non-productive. CDR3 was defined by IMGT convention, running from the second conserved V-encoded cysteine to the conserved J-encoded phenylalanine. The earlier analysis of fewer than 700 of the donors excluded sequences that lacked an unambiguous match to a single V gene segment. An earlier analysis of around 600 of the donors classified V segments as functional when productive rearrangements were above 56.7% and as segregating when the standard deviation between donors was above 5%. A statistical classification framework was developed to diagnose cytomegalovirus status using the catalog of TCR beta chain sequences. In a later analysis, TCR nucleotide sequences were compared against IMGT/GENE-DB human TR gene sequences so that V and J genes could be assigned. In a later analysis, CDR3 sequences and most-parsimonious VDJ recombination scenarios were assigned using the TCRdist pipeline. A later analysis defined each TCR beta chain by its CDR3 amino acid sequence plus V-gene family, and excluded reads lacking a unique V-gene family. As a way to deal with suspected cross-contamination and a sequencing artifact, a later analysis dropped roughly 620 nucleotide sequences that were highly shared and had low generation probability. In a later analysis, a clonal expansion index was calculated for each public chain from normalized within-repertoire ranks of inferred template counts. A later analysis computed generation probabilities with a VDJ recombination model fitted to out-of-frame rearrangements, and checked the results against IGoR. In a later analysis, TCR-TCR, TCR-HLA and TCR-CMV co-occurrence was scored with hypergeometric tests, and a repertoire-size bias correction was applied to TCR pairs. A later analysis estimated false discovery rates by permuting HLA or CMV assignments 20 times. In a later analysis, co-occurring TCRs were grouped using DBSCAN, and TCRdist sequence similarity was added for clustering within HLA-allele-positive subsets. Repertoires with fewer than 30,000 or more than 120,000 public chains, plus five repertoires with anomalous nucleotide sharing, were excluded from co-occurrence clustering. TCRdb re-hosts the immuneACCESS table, in-frame sequences only. Its copies lack some clones; in the studies checked, an unresolved V gene accounts for under half of them, and the cause for the rest is not known. V and J calls and clone size are those listed in that table; D and trimming were worked out from the DNA. This sample is represented by about 59,000 clones; about four fifths of them were singletons. The ten largest clones add up to around 4.2% of the sample.

The sample is drawn from a study of cytomegalovirus exposure and HLA in healthy donors (dated by TCRdb to about 2017). Some background on the complete study: An earlier analysis of approximately 640 of the donors reported 250 to 350 Gb of sequence data and more than 90 million unique TCR beta sequences from 150 million to 200 million T cells. Around 320 gigabases of sequencing data and some 85 million unique TCR sequences were included in an early release covering about 600 HLA-typed donors. Among the roughly 400 genotyped donors, around 81% belonged to the genetic ancestry cluster associated with self-reported Caucasian donors. The study aimed to test whether cataloging public T cell receptors could reveal signatures of past pathogen exposure. The study profiled the T cell repertoires of fewer than 850 subjects by immunosequencing and related them to cytomegalovirus serostatus. A separate validation cohort of roughly 130 different subjects was used in addition to the roughly 670-subject first cohort. High-throughput TCR immunosequencing, statistical association of individual TCRs with disease status, and machine learning were combined to predict cytomegalovirus infection status. A later analysis re-examined previously published TCR beta repertoires from just over 650 donors and added high-resolution HLA genotyping to investigate patterns of TCR occurrence. Rather than drawing on any new phenotypic data, the later analysis identified candidate immune exposures from TCR beta sequences and the way those sequences occurred across donors. In an earlier analysis of a few hundred of the donors, high-throughput TCR beta sequencing was used to judge whether each TCR beta V gene segment behaved as functional or pseudogenic. Donor age, sex, ethnicity and CMV serostatus were compiled together with the repertoire data. In a later genetic analysis, genome-wide SNP genotypes for about 60% of the 666 donors were used, and that subset was treated as a discovery cohort. All discovery cohort repertoires had been generated on a single sequencing platform. Class I and class II HLA loci were covered by the typing at four-digit resolution. Typing coverage differed by locus: A, B, C, DRB1 and DQB1 were typed in roughly 620-630 donors, DQA1 in approximately 520, DPA1 in 600 to 610, and DPB1 in approximately 450. Roughly 5 DR-DQ haplotypes were treated as single units for association and clustering because of strong linkage in the cohort. Among 350 to 400 genotyped donors of the cohort, an average of approximately 230,000 unique TCR beta nucleotide sequences were sequenced per donor, roughly a sixth of them non-productive. What the work shows at the level of the full study, not this receptor alone: The presence/absence analyses assumed that sequencing depth was roughly uniform across donors, and that assumption may not be true. According to a later analysis, most CMV-associated TCR beta chains appeared to be HLA-restricted, and the HLA associations seemed to be driven largely by CMV exposure. A few of the identified cytomegalovirus-associated TCR beta chains were confirmed in vitro to be specific for cytomegalovirus antigens. When HLA alleles, especially DR and DQ, strongly co-occurred, attributing TCR associations to individual alleles was difficult. The classifier was reported to diagnose cytomegalovirus status with high specificity and sensitivity in both the original cohort and the validation cohort. A group of highly shared sequence variants was considered likely to be a technical artifact of the sequencing pipeline. In an earlier analysis of some 640 of the donors, most TCR beta V segments were observed in productive rearrangements about 87% or about 30% of the time, broadly matching IMGT annotations. A later analysis found that TCR association rates varied across HLA loci, with DRB1 alleles showing the most associated TCRs and HLA-C alleles the fewest. The only immune exposure information available for the cohort was CMV serostatus. In a later genetic analysis, a missense DCLRE1C variant was associated with V-gene and J-gene trimming of TCR beta chains, and the association was replicated in an independent cohort. In the study, 150 to 200 TCR beta chains were listed as associated with cytomegalovirus. Correlated functional status among segregating V segments might reflect linkage disequilibrium, but an unknown experimental factor could not be ruled out. Most TCR sequences were observed very rarely across donors, whereas some public TCRs were present in many individuals. In a later analysis, several top co-occurrence clusters were reported to appear linked to parvovirus B19, influenza, CMV and Epstein-Barr virus. A further reported finding was that TCR beta sequences accurately predicted the HLA-A and HLA-B alleles for most subjects in the first cohort. Because the 87-base-pair reads could not distinguish some IMGT-functional V segments, including TRBV6-2 and TRBV6-3, those segments were excluded. According to the authors, the approach could potentially be generalized to other disease states and immunological phenotypes. Because some donors lacked HLA typing at each locus, the association tests relied only on the typed subset. In a later analysis, HLA-associated TCR beta chains were found to be more clonally expanded and to have lower generation probabilities than equally common non-associated chains. Specific HLA alleles were associated with 15,000 to 20,000 TCR beta sequences at a false discovery rate of 0.05 in a later analysis. Only TCR beta chains were sequenced in this cohort, and the absence of alpha or paired-chain data limited detectable features. Over 15 rarely observed V segments, including chromosome 9 orphons, were excluded from the earlier analysis of approximately 500 of the donors because counts were too low. In a later genetic analysis, fewer N-insertions in productive TCRs were reported among donors in an Asian-associated ancestry cluster than the roughly 640-donor mean.

The CDR3 runs 15 amino acids, cysteine and phenylalanine included. Of all the DNA, just the CDR3 is kept, 45 bases in frame from base 1. CDR1 and CDR2 are drawn from the germline V gene: SGHAT, FQNNGV. V is trimmed back by 5 bases and J by 4 bases, and the junction contains 6 bases that no gene match accounts for. The cohort comprised several hundred healthy bone marrow donors. At the time of sampling, all cohort members were nominally healthy, though unrecorded immune exposures were likely present. The donor was CMV seronegative and was included in the group of about 350 seronegative cohort members. A peripheral blood sample was provided by each donor, and peripheral blood mononuclear cells were used for TCR beta sequencing. The Qiagen DNeasy Blood Extraction Kit was used to extract genomic DNA from the blood cell samples.

The chain was built from TRBV11-2 and TRBJ2-3, with 10 middle bases fitting TRBD2. The receptor was derived from a woman aged 35 to 49 in good health and CMV-seronegative. The sample was PBMCs. The DNA reads as follows: TGTGCCAGCAGCACCCTAGCGGGAGCCCCAGATACGCAGTATTTT. The resulting protein is CASSTLAGAPDTQYF.